Listed below are T cell receptor beta chains from one sample, sequenced in a study of blood T cell repertoires in COVID-19. Here immunoSEQ multiplex PCR was the method, and the copy in TCRdb shows in-frame clones only, minus some. The sample includes about 150,000 clones, 80% to 90% seen only once; the top ten take 15%. The sequenced material came from peripheral blood. All receptors derive from a woman in her thirties or forties with acute or convalescent COVID-19. CDR3s leave out the opening cysteine and the closing phenylalanine or tryptophan. The D gene is left open where the match is weak.

12	TRBV5-1	TRBJ2-2	.	ASSLGQSTGELF
13	TRBV12-1	TRBJ1-2	.	ASSHRDSPNYGYT
16	TRBV19	TRBJ2-1	TRBD2	ASSIGSLRTSGNNEQF
11	TRBV13	TRBJ1-2	.	ASSKKTGLGYT
12	TRBV2	TRBJ1-3	.	ASSESRAGNTIY
13	TRBV5-1	TRBJ2-1	TRBD1	ASSSRQGVRNEQF
14	TRBV29-1	TRBJ2-3	TRBD2	SVEDRSSGRANTQY
14	TRBV30	TRBJ2-6	TRBD1	AWSVLGGHGANVLT
13	TRBV6-5	TRBJ1-1	.	ASSYSKIASLEAF
11	TRBV28	TRBJ2-7	TRBD1	ASSFDRGYEQY
14	TRBV27	TRBJ2-3	TRBD2	ASSSLAGGPGDTQY
11	TRBV3-1/TRBV3-2	TRBJ1-2	TRBD1	ASSPGQGGGYT
12	TRBV7-3	TRBJ2-7	.	ASSLMPGSHEQY
14	TRBV6-5	TRBJ1-2	.	ASSYSIDRTNYGYT
12	TRBV9	TRBJ2-5	TRBD1	ASSTSQGAETQY
12	TRBV11-3	TRBJ2-3	.	ASSLPLSTDTQY
10	TRBV29-1	TRBJ2-3	TRBD1	STGTGWDTQY
14	TRBV11-3	TRBJ2-3	TRBD2	ASSLLLAEPTDTQY
11	TRBV28	TRBJ1-2	TRBD1	ASRTGAGYGYT
12	TRBV5-1	TRBJ1-1	.	ASSHGTLNTEAF
11	TRBV3-1/TRBV3-2	TRBJ2-7	.	ASSPTAYYEQY
16	TRBV4-1	TRBJ2-1	TRBD2	ASSQDSGTTLSYNEQF
13	TRBV6-5	TRBJ2-3	TRBD2	ASSQKGLGIDTQY
10	TRBV7-9	TRBJ1-2	.	ASSLSTGSYT
14	TRBV4-1	TRBJ2-2	.	ASSQDEQRNTGELF
13	TRBV4-1	TRBJ2-5	TRBD1	ASSAQGGRGETQY
12	TRBV4-1	TRBJ1-4	.	ASSFREGGEKLF
12	TRBV7-3	TRBJ2-3	.	ASSHGGSTDTQY
17	TRBV7-9	TRBJ2-2	.	ASSIPPGKGRVNTGELF
14	TRBV7-8	TRBJ2-3	TRBD1	ASSPDRGHSTDTQY
13	TRBV6-2/TRBV6-3	TRBJ2-7	TRBD1	ASSYRDRGSYEQY
14	TRBV5-8	TRBJ2-5	TRBD2	ASSFGGAVIKETQY
12	TRBV6-1	TRBJ2-5	.	ASSETISPETQY
11	TRBV4-2	TRBJ2-1	.	ASTLIGGNEQF
13	TRBV7-3	TRBJ1-1	.	ASSLSDRKNTEAF
13	TRBV9	TRBJ1-4	.	ASSPFLSASEKLF
15	TRBV7-2	TRBJ1-6	.	ASSLNLVVRENSPLH
12	TRBV24-1	TRBJ2-1	.	ATSDLATYNEQF
13	TRBV2	TRBJ1-5	.	ASSEGWTDNQPQH
10	TRBV19	TRBJ1-2	.	ASSAVSYGYT
10	TRBV29-1	TRBJ1-1	.	SAPTANTEAF
11	TRBV10-3	TRBJ1-5	.	AIRDLGDQPQH
11	TRBV20-1	TRBJ1-6	.	SASGLYNSPLH